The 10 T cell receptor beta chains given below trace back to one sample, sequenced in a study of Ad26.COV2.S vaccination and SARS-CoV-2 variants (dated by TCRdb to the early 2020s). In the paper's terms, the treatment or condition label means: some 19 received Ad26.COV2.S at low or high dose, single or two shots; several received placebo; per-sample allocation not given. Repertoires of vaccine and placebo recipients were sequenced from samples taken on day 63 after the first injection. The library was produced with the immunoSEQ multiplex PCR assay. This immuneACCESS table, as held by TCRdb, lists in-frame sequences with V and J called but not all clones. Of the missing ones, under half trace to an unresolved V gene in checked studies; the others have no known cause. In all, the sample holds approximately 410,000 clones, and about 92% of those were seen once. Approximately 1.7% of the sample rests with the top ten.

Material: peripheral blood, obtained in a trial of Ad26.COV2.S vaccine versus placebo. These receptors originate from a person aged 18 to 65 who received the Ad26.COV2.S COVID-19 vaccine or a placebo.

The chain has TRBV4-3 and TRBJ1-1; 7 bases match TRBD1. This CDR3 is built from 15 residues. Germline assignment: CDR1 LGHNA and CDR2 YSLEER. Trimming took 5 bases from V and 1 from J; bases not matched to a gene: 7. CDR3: CASSARQGANTEAFF. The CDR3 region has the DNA TGCGCCAGCAGCGCCCGACAGGGTGCGAACACTGAAGCTTTCTTT.

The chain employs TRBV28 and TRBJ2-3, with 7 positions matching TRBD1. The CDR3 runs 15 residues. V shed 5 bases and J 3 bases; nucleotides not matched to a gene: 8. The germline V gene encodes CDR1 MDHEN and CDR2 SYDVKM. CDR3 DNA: TGTGCCAGCAGTCTCCGGGACAGAAAGACAGATACGCAGTATTTT. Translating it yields CASSLRDRKTDTQYF.

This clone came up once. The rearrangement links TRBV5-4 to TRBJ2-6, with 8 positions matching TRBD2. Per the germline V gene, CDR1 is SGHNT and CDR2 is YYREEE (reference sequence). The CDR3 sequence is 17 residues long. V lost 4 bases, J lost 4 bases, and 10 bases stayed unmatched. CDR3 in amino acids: CASSPETSDPGANVLTF. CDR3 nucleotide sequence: TGTGCCAGCAGCCCAGAGACTAGCGACCCCGGGGCCAACGTCCTGACTTTC.

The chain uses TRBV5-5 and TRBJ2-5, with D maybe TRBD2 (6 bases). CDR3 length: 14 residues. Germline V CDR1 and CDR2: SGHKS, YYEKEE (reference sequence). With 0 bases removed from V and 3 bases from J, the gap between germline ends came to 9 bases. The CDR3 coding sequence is TGTGCCAGCAGCTTGGTCGGACTAAAAGAGACCCAGTACTTC. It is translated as CASSLVGLKETQYF.

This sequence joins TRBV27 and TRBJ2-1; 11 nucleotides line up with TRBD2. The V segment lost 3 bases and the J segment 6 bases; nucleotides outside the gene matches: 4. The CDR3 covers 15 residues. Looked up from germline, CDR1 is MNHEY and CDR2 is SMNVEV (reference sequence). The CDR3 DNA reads TGTGCCAGCAGTTTTCTAGCGGGGGGAGGCAATGAGCAGTTCTTC. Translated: CASSFLAGGGNEQFF.

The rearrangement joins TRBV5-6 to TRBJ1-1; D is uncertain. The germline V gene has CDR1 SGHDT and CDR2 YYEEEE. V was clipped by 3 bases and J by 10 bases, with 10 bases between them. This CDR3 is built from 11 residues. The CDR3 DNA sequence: TGTGCCAGCAGCTCTCCTCATTCAGCTTTCTTT. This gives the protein CASSSPHSAFF.

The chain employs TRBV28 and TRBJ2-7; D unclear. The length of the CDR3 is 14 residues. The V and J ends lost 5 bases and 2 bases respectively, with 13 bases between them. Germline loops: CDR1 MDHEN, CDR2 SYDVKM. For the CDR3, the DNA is TGTGCCAGCAGTCCATCCGGGTCCCCCTACGAGCAGTACTTC. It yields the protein CASSPSGSPYEQYF.

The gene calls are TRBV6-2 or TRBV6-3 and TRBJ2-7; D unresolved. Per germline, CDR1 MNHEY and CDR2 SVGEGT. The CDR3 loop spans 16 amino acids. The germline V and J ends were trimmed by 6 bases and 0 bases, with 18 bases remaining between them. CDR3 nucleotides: TGTGCCAGCAGCTCCCCGGGTGGGTCGGGCTCCTACGAGCAGTACTTC. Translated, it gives CASSSPGGSGSYEQYF.

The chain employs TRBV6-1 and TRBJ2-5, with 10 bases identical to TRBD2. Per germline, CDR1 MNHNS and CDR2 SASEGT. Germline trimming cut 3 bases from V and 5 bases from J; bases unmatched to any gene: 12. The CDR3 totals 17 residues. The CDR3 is CASSDRSPAGGRETQYF. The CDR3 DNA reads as TGTGCCAGCAGTGATCGGTCTCCAGCGGGGGGGCGGGAGACCCAGTACTTC.

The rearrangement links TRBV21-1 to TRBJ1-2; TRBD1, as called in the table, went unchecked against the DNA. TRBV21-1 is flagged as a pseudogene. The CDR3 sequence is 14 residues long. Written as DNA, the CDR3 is TGTGCCAGCAGCAAAGATGCAGGGCCCTATGGCTACACCTTC. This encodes CASSKDAGPYGYTF.